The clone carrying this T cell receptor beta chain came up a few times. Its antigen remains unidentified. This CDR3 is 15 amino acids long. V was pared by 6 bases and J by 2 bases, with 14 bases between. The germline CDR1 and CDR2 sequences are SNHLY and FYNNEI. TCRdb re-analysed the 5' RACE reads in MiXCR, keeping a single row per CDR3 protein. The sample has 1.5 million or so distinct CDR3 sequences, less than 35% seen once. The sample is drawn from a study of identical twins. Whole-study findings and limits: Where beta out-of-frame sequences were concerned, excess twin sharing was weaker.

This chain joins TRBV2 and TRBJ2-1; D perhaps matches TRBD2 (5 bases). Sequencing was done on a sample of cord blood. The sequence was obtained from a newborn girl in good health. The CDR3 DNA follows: TGTGCCAGCAGCTCGGACGGAGGAACCTACAATGAGCAGTTCTTC. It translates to CASSSDGGTYNEQFF.